These T cell receptor beta chains were read from a single sample in a study of OX40 agonist ivuxolimab in advanced cancers. The assay was immunoSEQ multiplex PCR, and TCRdb's table has in-frame clones only and misses some. Of 47,000 or so clones listed, over 85% are singletons. The source was CD4+ or CD8+ T cells sorted from blood, collected in a trial of the OX40 agonist ivuxolimab. These receptors originate from an adult with an advanced solid tumor such as melanoma, head and neck, liver or kidney cancer. Both conserved end residues are part of each CDR3. The D gene is left open where the match is weak. Not every row has a clone size; where given, it reads once, few, many or a size class.

size: few
J: TRBJ2-5
V: TRBV7-8
D: .
CDR3: CASSLTDQETQYF
DNA: TGTGCCAGCAGCTTGACGGATCAAGAGACCCAGTACTTC

size: .
J: TRBJ1-4
V: TRBV4-1
D: .
CDR3: CASSQVEGPKMFF
DNA: TGCGCCAGCAGCCAAGTGGAGGGGCCAAAAATGTTTTTT

size: .
J: TRBJ1-5
V: TRBV27
D: .
CDR3: CASSLLGLGQPQHF
DNA: TGTGCCAGCAGTTTACTGGGGTTAGGTCAGCCCCAGCATTTT

size: .
J: TRBJ1-1
V: TRBV19
D: .
CDR3: CASDRFNEAFF
DNA: TGTGCCAGCGACAGGTTTAATGAAGCTTTCTTT

size: .
J: TRBJ2-7
V: TRBV27
D: .
CDR3: CASSPLGTFYEQYF
DNA: TGTGCCAGCAGTCCCCTAGGGACTTTCTACGAGCAGTACTTC

size: .
J: TRBJ2-4
V: TRBV6-5
D: .
CDR3: CATFGDIQYF
DNA: TGTGCCACCTTTGGGGACATTCAGTACTTC

size: .
J: TRBJ2-6
V: TRBV2
D: .
CDR3: CASSESDSGANVLTF
DNA: TGTGCCAGCAGTGAATCAGACTCTGGGGCCAACGTCCTGACTTTC

size: once
J: TRBJ2-3
V: TRBV9
D: .
CDR3: CASSVGGEAGHTQYF
DNA: TGTGCCAGCAGCGTAGGAGGTGAAGCGGGCCATACGCAGTATTTT

size: .
J: TRBJ2-1
V: TRBV29-1
D: TRBD1
CDR3: CSVSTTGGGMYNEQFF
DNA: TGCAGCGTTTCCACTACAGGGGGCGGTATGTACAATGAGCAGTTCTTC

size: .
J: TRBJ2-3
V: TRBV5-8
D: .
CDR3: CASSLGGSIDTQYF
DNA: TGTGCCAGCAGCTTGGGGGGTTCGATAGATACGCAGTATTTT

size: .
J: TRBJ2-7
V: TRBV6-6
D: .
CDR3: CASSSGNEQYF
DNA: TGTGCCAGCAGTTCAGGGAACGAGCAGTACTTC

size: .
J: TRBJ2-1
V: TRBV7-8
D: .
CDR3: CASSLGLGGNEQFF
DNA: TGTGCCAGCAGCTTGGGGTTGGGGGGCAATGAGCAGTTCTTC

size: .
J: TRBJ2-5
V: TRBV7-3
D: .
CDR3: CASSLLTGQQYF
DNA: TGTGCCAGCAGCTTACTGACAGGCCAACAGTACTTC

size: .
J: TRBJ2-7
V: TRBV27
D: .
CDR3: CASSGTPHEQYF
DNA: TGTGCCAGCAGTGGGACACCCCACGAGCAGTACTTC

size: .
J: TRBJ1-4
V: TRBV19
D: .
CDR3: CASSIVEGDDEKLFF
DNA: TGTGCCAGTAGTATAGTGGAAGGGGATGATGAAAAACTGTTTTTT

size: .
J: TRBJ1-6
V: TRBV19
D: .
CDR3: CASSPFQGGYNSPLHF
DNA: TGTGCCAGTAGTCCGTTTCAAGGAGGCTATAATTCACCCCTCCACTTT

size: once
J: TRBJ2-3
V: TRBV4-3
D: TRBD1
CDR3: CASSPDRGQDTQYF
DNA: TGCGCCAGCAGCCCAGACAGGGGGCAAGATACGCAGTATTTT

size: .
J: TRBJ1-4
V: TRBV7-2
D: .
CDR3: CASSLLGGTTGRANEKLFF
DNA: TGTGCCAGCAGCTTATTAGGCGGGACGACGGGGCGGGCTAATGAAAAACTGTTTTTT

size: .
J: TRBJ2-3
V: TRBV18
D: TRBD2
CDR3: CASSLTLGLAETDTQYF
DNA: TGTGCCAGCTCACTCACCTTGGGACTAGCGGAGACAGATACGCAGTATTTT

size: few
J: TRBJ2-7
V: TRBV7-9
D: .
CDR3: CASALAGAGEQYF
DNA: TGTGCCAGCGCACTAGCAGGGGCAGGGGAGCAGTACTTC

size: .
J: TRBJ1-2
V: TRBV19
D: .
CDR3: CASTGAWDGYTF
DNA: TGTGCCAGTACCGGCGCGTGGGATGGCTACACCTTC

size: .
J: TRBJ2-7
V: TRBV7-9
D: .
CDR3: CASSSPGRNYEQYF
DNA: TGTGCCAGCAGCTCCCCCGGACGGAATTACGAGCAGTACTTC

size: .
J: TRBJ1-3
V: TRBV2
D: .
CDR3: CASSAGSSSGNTIYF
DNA: TGTGCCAGCAGTGCGGGGAGTTCCTCTGGAAACACCATATATTTT

size: .
J: TRBJ2-2
V: TRBV6-5
D: .
CDR3: CASSSPGGAGELFF
DNA: TGTGCCAGCAGTAGTCCTGGGGGTGCCGGGGAGCTGTTTTTT

size: once
J: TRBJ2-7
V: TRBV5-1
D: .
CDR3: CASSLEVGIYEQYF
DNA: TGCGCCAGCAGCTTGGAGGTAGGGATCTACGAGCAGTACTTC

size: .
J: TRBJ2-1
V: TRBV6-5
D: .
CDR3: CASGRSPDNEQFF
DNA: TGTGCCAGCGGAAGAAGCCCGGACAATGAGCAGTTCTTC

size: .
J: TRBJ2-5
V: TRBV10-3
D: .
CDR3: CAISVDIETQYF
DNA: TGTGCCATCAGTGTGGACATAGAGACCCAGTACTTC

size: .
J: TRBJ1-5
V: TRBV28
D: TRBD1
CDR3: CASSRDSVTPQHF
DNA: TGTGCCAGCAGTCGGGACAGCGTTACGCCCCAGCATTTT

size: .
J: TRBJ2-7
V: TRBV6-5
D: .
CDR3: CASSPTGYEQYF
DNA: TGTGCCAGCAGCCCCACGGGCTACGAGCAGTACTTC

size: .
J: TRBJ2-1
V: TRBV29-1
D: TRBD1
CDR3: CSVQLGTANEQFF
DNA: TGCAGCGTTCAGCTGGGGACAGCTAATGAGCAGTTCTTC

size: .
J: TRBJ2-7
V: TRBV5-6
D: TRBD2
CDR3: CASSFSGSGATRFGYEQYF
DNA: TGTGCCAGCAGCTTCTCGGGTAGCGGGGCCACCCGGTTTGGGTACGAGCAGTACTTC

size: .
J: TRBJ1-6
V: TRBV5-1
D: TRBD1
CDR3: CASSARQGHFSPLHF
DNA: TGCGCCAGCAGCGCCAGACAGGGTCACTTTTCACCCCTCCACTTT

size: .
J: TRBJ1-2
V: TRBV9
D: .
CDR3: CASSEDFQTRGYTF
DNA: TGTGCCAGCAGCGAAGACTTCCAAACCAGGGGCTACACCTTC

size: .
J: TRBJ1-1
V: TRBV4-1
D: TRBD1
CDR3: CASSEAGGSTEAFF
DNA: TGCGCCAGCAGCGAGGCAGGGGGCAGTACTGAAGCTTTCTTT

size: few
J: TRBJ2-7
V: TRBV29-1
D: .
CDR3: CSVGGSYEQYF
DNA: TGCAGCGTTGGCGGTTCCTACGAGCAGTACTTC

size: .
J: TRBJ2-7
V: TRBV28
D: TRBD2
CDR3: CASSAGLAGSLKSFEQYF
DNA: TGTGCCAGCAGTGCCGGACTAGCGGGGAGCCTTAAGTCATTCGAGCAGTACTTC

size: .
J: TRBJ2-5
V: TRBV27
D: .
CDR3: CASSSGETQYF
DNA: TGTGCCAGCAGTTCGGGGGAGACCCAGTACTTC

size: few
J: TRBJ1-1
V: TRBV9
D: .
CDR3: CASSAEGDEAFF
DNA: TGTGCCAGCAGCGCCGAAGGGGATGAAGCTTTCTTT

size: once
J: TRBJ2-7
V: TRBV9
D: .
CDR3: CASSAGEGGYEQYF
DNA: TGTGCCAGCAGCGCCGGTGAAGGGGGCTACGAGCAGTACTTC

size: once
J: TRBJ1-2
V: TRBV27
D: TRBD1
CDR3: CASSNGTGNYGYTF
DNA: TGTGCCAGCAGTAACGGGACAGGAAACTATGGCTACACCTTC

size: .
J: TRBJ2-5
V: TRBV7-2
D: .
CDR3: CASSLEVEVKSGTQYF
DNA: TGTGCCAGCAGCTTAGAGGTAGAGGTCAAATCTGGGACCCAGTACTTC

size: .
J: TRBJ2-1
V: TRBV7-8
D: .
CDR3: CASSPGGGPADEQFF
DNA: TGTGCCAGCAGCCCTGGGGGGGGCCCCGCGGATGAGCAGTTCTTC